The next 23 T cell receptor beta chains were all read from a single sample in a study of tumor and adjacent non-tumor tissue in lung cancer (dated by TCRdb to 2016 to 2019). Library preparation was by multiplex PCR. The sequencing machine was an Illumina HiSeq 2500. TCRbeta libraries were constructed through three rounds of nested PCR with primers (Table S4) according to protocols adapted from ARM-PCR. The raw public data were reprocessed by TCRdb itself: fastp quality trimming at Q25, MiXCR clonotype calling, in-frame beta chains only. Rows with a matching CDR3 protein are joined into one entry that keeps the most common DNA and genes. A total of about 44,000 distinct CDR3 sequences appear in this sample, roughly two thirds of them only once. The ten biggest clones cover under 20% of the sample. Bulk unsorted tissue served as the source for RNA extraction, and RNA quality was assessed using a NanoDrop ND-1000 and an Agilent 2100. The normal lung samples consisted of distant non-tumor tissue collected more than 3 cm from the tumor edge.

Sequencing input: distant non-tumor lung tissue. The source of these receptors is a woman in her thirties or forties with non-small cell lung cancer.

About this clonotype: An end of the junction differs from the germline gene, which may be a read error. This chain joins TRBV5-6 and TRBJ1-5; TRBD1 is a possible D gene (5 bases). The CDR3 loop spans 14 amino acids. Germline loops: CDR1 SGHDT, CDR2 YYEEEE. The CDR3 protein is CASSRREVNLPHHF. CDR3 bases: TGTGCCAGCAGCCGCAGGGAAGTCAATCTGCCCCACCATTTT.

About this clonotype itself: One end of the junction is discordant with germline, which a read error may explain. This chain links TRBV11-2 with TRBJ1-3; D is undetermined. This CDR3 contains 15 residues. Germline-derived CDR1 and CDR2 are SGHAT and FQNNGV. CDR3 sequence (DNA): TGTGTCAGCAGACCTCATGGCAGCTCTGGAAAGACCATATATTTC. Translated: CVSRPHGSSGKTIYF.

With regard to this clonotype: One base away lies a much larger clone, so this may be a sequencing read error. The gene calls are TRBV10-2 and TRBJ2-7; 9 bases agree with TRBD2. The germline V gene encodes CDR1 WSHSY and CDR2 SAAADI. With 7 bases clipped from V and 9 bases from J, the junction kept 13 bases outside the gene matches. This CDR3 contains 14 residues. The CDR3 loop is CASKLTHSGGGQYF. For the CDR3, the DNA is TGCGCCAGCAAATTGACGCATAGCGGGGGCGGGCAGTACTTC.

Notes on this clonotype: Since a much larger clone is just one base distant, this may be a read error. V is TRBV11-1 and J is TRBJ2-5, with D unclear. CDR3 length: 12 residues. The germline V gene encodes CDR1 SGHAT and CDR2 FQDESV (reference sequence). The chain's CDR3 is CTSSSTTGSQYF. The CDR3 DNA is TGTACCAGCAGCTCAACGACCGGGTCCCAGTACTTC.

As for this clonotype: This could be a read error, since a much larger clone is one nucleotide away. This chain uses TRBV5-1 with TRBJ2-1, with 13 bases that match TRBD2. The V gene's germline CDR1 is SGHRS and CDR2 YFSETQ. This CDR3 contains 17 residues. The CDR3 spells CDSSLAPGLAGYNEQFF. CDR3 coding DNA: TGCGACAGCAGCTTGGCGCCGGGACTAGCGGGGTACAATGAGCAGTTCTTC.

Comment on this clonotype: A read error is possible here, since a much larger clone lies one base away. The V call is TRBV30, the J call TRBJ1-5, with D possibly matching TRBD1 (5 bases). CDR1 is GTSNPN and CDR2 is SVGIG in the germline V gene (reference sequence). The CDR3 loop spans 14 amino acids. The CDR3 DNA sequence: TGTGCCTGGAGTTTCTCGACGGGGGATCAGCCCCAGCAATTT. It specifies CAWSFSTGDQPQQF.

For this clonotype: A much larger clonotype is one base distant, so this may be a read error. The rearrangement links TRBV2 to TRBJ2-7, with a possible D match to TRBD1 (6 bases). V lost 7 bases to trimming and J lost 2 bases, with 15 bases between them. This CDR3 comprises 14 residues. The germline gives CDR1 SNHLY, CDR2 FYNNEI. CDR3 sequence: CASKGDTGTYEQYF. DNA for the CDR3: TGTGCCAGCAAGGGGGACACAGGGACCTACGAGCAGTACTTC.

The sample holds a few counts of this clonotype. The rearrangement joins TRBV20-1 to TRBJ2-1; D uncertain. This CDR3 has 15 amino acids. Looked up from germline, CDR1 is DFQATT and CDR2 is SNEGSKA (reference sequence). The V end was cut by 5 bases, the J end by 0 bases, with 14 bases between. CDR3 DNA sequence: TGCAGTGCTCAACCCGCGGAGAGCTCCTACAATGAGCAGTTCTTC. Translating gives CSAQPAESSYNEQFF.

Points on this clonotype: The junction does not match germline at one end; this may be a read error. The gene calls are TRBV6-6 and TRBJ2-2; the match to TRBD2 covers 9 bases. Per germline, CDR1 MNHNY and CDR2 SVGAGI (reference sequence). The CDR3 sequence is 15 residues long. This CDR3 reads CASSGLAGGPGEMFF. CDR3 nucleotide sequence: TGTGCCAGCAGTGGACTGGCGGGGGGGCCCGGGGAGATGTTTTTT.

On this clonotype: One end of the junction is discordant with germline, which a read error may explain. The V gene is TRBV29-1, the J gene TRBJ2-3, with D possibly being TRBD1 or TRBD2 (5 bases each). Germline V lookup: CDR1 SQVTM, CDR2 ANQGSEA. The CDR3 is 13 amino acids. CDR3 loop: CSVGVTGTDTRYF. The CDR3 DNA follows: TGCAGCGTCGGAGTTACGGGGACGGATACGCGGTATTTT.

This chain uses TRBV10-2 with TRBJ2-1; 9 bases align to TRBD2. CDR1 is WSHSY, CDR2 SAAADI, per germline. The ends lost 2 bases at V and 2 bases at J; junction bases unmatched: 7. This CDR3 is 17 amino acids long. The CDR3 region has the DNA TGCGCCAGCAGTGAGCCAAGGACTAGCGCTACCTACAATGAGCAGTTCTTC. It yields the protein CASSEPRTSATYNEQFF.

In regard to this clonotype: Its ends do not fully match the called genes, so a read error is possible. The V gene is TRBV28, the J gene TRBJ2-1, with 12 bases fitting TRBD2. The CDR3 is 17 amino acids. Looked up from germline, CDR1 is MDHEN and CDR2 is SYDVKM. The CDR3 protein is CASCLTTSGSSYNEQFF. The CDR3 region has the DNA TGTGCCAGCTGTTTAACGACTAGCGGGAGCTCCTACAATGAGCAATTCTTC.

Worth noting for this clonotype: This clone may be a read error of a much larger clone one base away. The chain joins TRBV20-1 to TRBJ1-5; 9 nucleotides align to TRBD1. Germline V gene sequence: CDR1 DFQATT, CDR2 SNEGSKA (reference sequence). The CDR3 length is 13 residues. With V trimmed by 7 bases and J by 6 bases, 7 bases remained unmatched. CDR3 loop: CSVTGGAAQPQHF. In DNA, the CDR3 is TGCAGTGTTACAGGGGGCGCGGCTCAGCCCCAGCATTTT.

The chain joins TRBV24-1 to TRBJ2-2, with D unresolved. The V gene's germline CDR1 is KGHDR and CDR2 SFDVKD. The V end lost 4 bases, the J end lost 7 bases, and 12 bases lay between the germline ends. This CDR3 has 14 amino acids. The DNA of the CDR3 is TGTGCCACCAGTGAGGACGGCCCCAGCGGGGAGCTGTTTTTT. Protein sequence: CATSEDGPSGELFF.

Concerning this clonotype itself: One end of the junction varies from germline; a read error may be responsible. The J gene is TRBJ1-5, the V gene TRBV11-3; D is perhaps TRBD1 (5 bases). This CDR3 comprises 14 residues. Per the germline V gene, CDR1 is SGHNT and CDR2 is YENEEA. The CDR3 spells CDSSFTQGGQARHF. CDR3 sequence (DNA): TGTGACAGCAGCTTTACGCAGGGTGGTCAGGCCCGGCATTTT.

For this clonotype: One end of the junction is discordant with germline, which a read error may explain. V usage is TRBV11-3 and J usage is TRBJ2-1, with D hard to call. CDR1 and CDR2 from the germline V gene are SGHNT and YENEEA. The CDR3 has 16 amino acids. The CDR3 DNA is TGTGCAAGCAGTCCAAGACCTAGGAGCTTCTACGATGAGCAGTTCTTC. It translates to CASSPRPRSFYDEQFF. Using reference TRBV11-3 and TRBJ2-1 for the parts outside the CDR3, the full variable domain is EAGVVQSPRYKIIEKKQPVAFWCNPISGHNTLYWYLQNLGQGPELLIRYENEEAVDDSQLPKDRFSAERLKGVDSTLKIQPAELGDSAVYLCASSPRPRSFYDEQFFGPGTRLTVL.

In regard to this clonotype: No conserved phenylalanine or tryptophan ends this CDR3, so it is likely a read error. The chain has TRBV29-1 and TRBJ1-2; the match to TRBD1 covers 9 bases. Germline CDR1 SQVTM, CDR2 ANQGSEA. J gave up 6 bases and V 3 bases, and 8 bases lay outside the gene matches. The CDR3 has 14 residues. The CDR3 nucleotides read TGCAGCGTTGACAGCGGGACAGGGTATAATGGCTACACCATC. This translates into CSVDSGTGYNGYTI.

This clonotype was seen many times. The chain recombines TRBV4-1 with TRBJ1-5, with D uncertain. Trimming stripped 0 bases from V and 5 bases from J, with 11 bases between. CDR1 MGHRA and CDR2 YSYEKL come from the germline V gene. The CDR3 spans 15 residues. The CDR3 reads CASSQDAVSYQPQHF. The CDR3 region has the DNA TGCGCCAGCAGCCAAGATGCAGTCTCCTATCAGCCCCAGCATTTT.

This chain's CDR3 is CASSQAGGRVEQYF. DNA for the CDR3: TGCGCCAGCAGCCAAGCTGGGGGAAGGGTTGAGCAGTACTTC. This chain connects TRBV4-1 to TRBJ2-7; D might be TRBD1 or TRBD2, each matching 5 bases. Germline V lookup: CDR1 MGHRA, CDR2 YSYEKL. V lost 1 base and J lost 7, with 14 bases in between. This CDR3 has 14 amino acids.

In this sample, this clonotype turned up a few times. The CDR3 is CASSLARQYNEQFF. The DNA of the CDR3 is TGTGCCAGCAGCTTAGCTAGACAGTACAATGAGCAGTTCTTC. The J gene is TRBJ2-1, the V gene TRBV7-9, with D tentatively TRBD1 (5 bases). The CDR3 covers 14 residues. Germline V CDR1 and CDR2: SEHNR, FQNEAQ (reference sequence). Trimming pared 0 bases from V and 4 bases from J, leaving 7 bases between. The variable domain in full, completed from reference TRBV7-9 and TRBJ2-1, reads DTGVSQNPRHKITKRGQNVTFRCDPISEHNRLYWYRQTLGQGPEFLTYFQNEAQLEKSRLLSDRFSAERPKGSFSTLEIQRTEQGDSAMYLCASSLARQYNEQFFGPGTRLTVL.

In the case of this clonotype: One end of the junction is discordant with germline, which a read error may explain. The CDR3 nucleotides are TGTGCCAGCAGCCCGCCGGAACAGTTGAACACCGGGGAACTGTTTTTT. Protein sequence: CASSPPEQLNTGELFF. The V and J genes are TRBV5-4 and TRBJ2-2; a weak D match, TRBD2 (5 bases). The CDR3 runs 16 residues. Looked up from germline, CDR1 is SGHNT and CDR2 is YYREEE (reference sequence).

This clonotype was counted at least ten times. The rearrangement joins TRBV4-1 to TRBJ2-1; no definite D call. The length of the CDR3 is 14 residues. V was shortened by 1 base and J by 10 bases, with 14 bases between the two germline ends. The germline CDR1 and CDR2 sequences are MGHRA and YSYEKL. CDR3 coding DNA: TGCGCCAGCAGCCAAGGGAAACGACAAGTGGAGCAGTTCTTC. Its protein product is CASSQGKRQVEQFF.

This clonotype was observed once. The conserved phenylalanine or tryptophan normally closing the CDR3 is absent here, so this likely arose from a read error. The chain links TRBV11-2 to TRBJ2-3; 10 bases fit TRBD1. The DNA matches TRBJ1-5 better at its end, which makes the J call doubtful. Germline V lookup: CDR1 SGHAT, CDR2 FQNNGV. The length of the CDR3 is 15 residues. The CDR3 bases are TGTACCAGCAGCGAACGACAGGGGGCCTGGGATACGCAGCATCTT. Translated, it gives CTSSERQGAWDTQHL.